This T cell receptor (beta chain) stems from a study of T cell responses to AZD1222 COVID-19 vaccine. Notes on this clone: What it recognizes is unknown.

Study outcomes and limitations: Just a handful of people given AZD1222 tested seropositive at baseline. Nearly half of spike-specific TCRs reportedly target variant regions that are unmutated in the B.1.351 and B.1.1.7 variants. Sampled repertoires all dated from after the peak T cell response. White British ancestry dominated among donors, who included more females, and clonal diversity was possibly underestimated.

CDR1 and CDR2 (germline): SGDLS, YYNGEE. V lost 3 bases to trimming and J lost 0 bases; unmatched junction nucleotides: 8. The CDR3 is made up of 17 amino acids. Clones were read by immunoSEQ multiplex PCR, and TCRdb kept only the in-frame ones, dropping some. The sample shows around 140,000 clones, 70% to 90% of them seen only once. The source is an adult in good health. The chain employs TRBV9 and TRBJ1-3; TRBD1 aligns across 8 bases. Sample: peripheral blood, taken on day 0 of AZD1222 vaccination. The CDR3 DNA follows: TGTGCCAGCAGCGGGATGGGACAGGCGTCCTCTGGAAACACCATATATTTT. Protein: CASSGMGQASSGNTIYF.